This T cell receptor (beta chain) was sequenced during a study of identical twins. Trimming cost V 2 bases and J 0 bases; bases outside gene matches: 4. The CDR3 has 16 amino acids. CDR1 is SGHVS and CDR2 is FQNEAQ in the germline V gene. TCRdb passed the 5' RACE reads through MiXCR, listing each CDR3 protein once. The repertoire holds hundreds of thousands of distinct CDR3 sequences, with over 8.5% as singletons. The sample also formed part of further work on yellow fever vaccine responses in identical twins.

The receptor was isolated from a woman in her late teens or twenties in good health. The chain is built from TRBV7-8 and TRBJ1-5; 7 bases are a match to TRBD1. The sample taken for sequencing was PBMCs. CDR3 sequence reads: CASSLMGQFSNQPQHF. For the CDR3, the DNA is TGTGCCAGCAGCTTAATGGGACAGTTTAGCAATCAGCCCCAGCATTTT.